This entry describes one T cell receptor beta chain. Its antigen is unknown. This CDR3 comprises 14 residues. V dropped 5 bases and J dropped 5; count of bases not matched to a gene: 8. CDR1 is MDHEN and CDR2 is SYDVKM in the germline V gene. These data belong to a study of cytomegalovirus exposure and HLA in healthy donors. Study-wide points: Rare sequences made up most TCRs, while some public TCRs were found in many donors. Subsequent analysis of the 120 or so validation repertoires found a tendency for first-cohort TCR clusters to co-occur. A few CMV-associated chains were confirmed in vitro to be specific for CMV antigens.

Some clones are missing from TCRdb's copy, which holds only in-frame ones; the method was immunoSEQ multiplex PCR. The data contain approximately 220,000 clones, about 87% of them seen just once; the ten biggest clones take up 2.5% to 3%. The V and J genes are TRBV28 and TRBJ1-2; 7 positions match TRBD1. The material sequenced was PBMCs. This TCR was sampled from a young man in good health and CMV-seronegative. The CDR3 DNA reads as TGTGCCAGCAGTGTCCCAGGGGGAGGATATGGCTACACCTTC. It encodes CASSVPGGGYGYTF.